This T cell receptor (beta chain) was identified during a study of beta chain features in type 1 diabetes. Overall study context: The samples had 90 million to 130 million sorted cells examined in all.

This clone has only a few counts. The antigen is undetermined. The V gene's germline CDR1 is KGHSY and CDR2 FQNENV. The CDR3 sequence is 16 residues long. The J segment lost 4 bases and the V segment lost 1 base, leaving 6 bases of the junction unmatched. Whole-study results and caveats: People with Type 1 diabetes carried modestly yet significantly shorter TCRB CDR3s in all four CD4+ subsets.

Approximately 100 mL of blood, on average, came from one heparinised draw per donor. Expressed TCRB transcripts got sequenced, as all isolated RNA was reverse transcribed. Assay used: immunoSEQ multiplex PCR; TCRdb lists only in-frame clones, some missing. Here the sample spans roughly 150,000 clones, approximately 8.8% being singletons. The chain employs TRBV16 and TRBJ1-5; TRBD1 agrees at 8 bases. The sequenced sample consisted of central memory CD4+ T cells from blood. This sequence originates from a woman younger than 45 with type 1 diabetes. CDR3 sequence (DNA): TGTGCCAGCAGCCAATTTGTGGACAGGGAAAATCAGCCCCAGCATTTT. It encodes CASSQFVDRENQPQHF.